This T cell receptor (beta chain) derives from a study of T cell repertoires in cytomegalovirus infection. In the study overall: Public TCR beta signature analysis indicated the presence of both CMV infection and matching HLA type.

Trimming removed 8 bases from V and 3 bases from J; junction bases left unmatched: 7. The CDR3 extends over 13 amino acids. Germline lookup yields CDR1 MDHEN and CDR2 SYDVKM. General study results and limits: Across the ex vivo response, the dominant clonotypes were HLA-C-restricted CMV-specific TCR beta clonotypes.

In this sample, this clonotype turned up a few times. Its cognate antigen is unknown. TCRdb used MiXCR to reprocess the reads, holding one entry per CDR3 protein. The table has about 740,000 distinct CDR3 sequences, less than 40% seen once. The sample taken for sequencing was PBMCs. The receptor was derived from a human donor in good health (CMV status not recorded). Some clones in this sample may be carry-over from other donors' samples. The chain links TRBV28 to TRBJ2-7, with 7 nucleotides matching TRBD2. The CDR3: CASVEAGSYEQYF. The CDR3 DNA is TGTGCCAGCGTGGAAGCGGGGAGCTACGAGCAGTACTTC.